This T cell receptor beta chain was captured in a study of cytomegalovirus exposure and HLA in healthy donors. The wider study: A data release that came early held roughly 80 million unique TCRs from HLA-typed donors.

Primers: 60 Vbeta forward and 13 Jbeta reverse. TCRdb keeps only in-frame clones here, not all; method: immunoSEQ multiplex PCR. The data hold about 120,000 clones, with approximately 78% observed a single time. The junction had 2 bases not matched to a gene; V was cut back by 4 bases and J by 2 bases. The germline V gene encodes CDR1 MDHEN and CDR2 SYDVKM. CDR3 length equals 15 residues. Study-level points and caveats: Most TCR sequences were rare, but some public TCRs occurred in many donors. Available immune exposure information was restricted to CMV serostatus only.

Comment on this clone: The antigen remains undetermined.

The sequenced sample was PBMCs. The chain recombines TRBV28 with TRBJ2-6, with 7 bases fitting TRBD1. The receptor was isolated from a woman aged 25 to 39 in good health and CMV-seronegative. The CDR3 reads CASSSGTAGANVLTF. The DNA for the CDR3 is TGTGCCAGCAGTTCCGGGACAGCTGGGGCCAACGTCCTGACTTTC.